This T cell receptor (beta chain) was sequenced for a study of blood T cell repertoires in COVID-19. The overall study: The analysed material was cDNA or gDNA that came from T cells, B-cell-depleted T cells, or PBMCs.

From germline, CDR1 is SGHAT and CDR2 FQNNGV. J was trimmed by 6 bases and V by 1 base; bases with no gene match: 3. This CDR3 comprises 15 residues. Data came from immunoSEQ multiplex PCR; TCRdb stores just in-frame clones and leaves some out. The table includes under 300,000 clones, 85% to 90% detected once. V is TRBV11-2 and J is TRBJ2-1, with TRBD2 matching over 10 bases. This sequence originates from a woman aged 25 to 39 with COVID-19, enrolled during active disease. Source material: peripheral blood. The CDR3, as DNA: TGTGCCAGCAGCTTAGGAGCGGGGGGGCCCAATGAGCAGTTCTTC. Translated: CASSLGAGGPNEQFF.